These 13 T cell receptor beta chains originate from one sample sequenced in a study of blood T cell repertoires in COVID-19. Assay: immunoSEQ multiplex PCR; the TCRdb copy retains only in-frame clones and omits some. Among roughly 250,000 clones, roughly 90% were seen once, and the ten largest hold approximately 3.8%. The sequencing sample was made of peripheral blood. These receptors originate from a man between 60 and 70 years old who had recovered from COVID-19.

V usage is TRBV4-2 and J usage is TRBJ1-1, with D perhaps TRBD1 (5 bases). The germline gives CDR1 LGHNA, CDR2 YNFKEQ. Trimming shortened V by 0 bases and J by 1 base, and 6 bases separated the two germline ends. CDR3 length equals 14 residues. CDR3 residues: CASSQEQANTEAFF. The CDR3 DNA is TGTGCCAGCAGCCAAGAACAGGCGAACACTGAAGCTTTCTTT.

The chain links TRBV10-1 to TRBJ2-5; the match to TRBD1 covers 11 bases. V was clipped by 4 bases and J by 1 base; unmatched bases: 2. This CDR3 contains 15 residues. Germline V lookup: CDR1 WNHNN, CDR2 SYGVQD (reference sequence). The CDR3 here is CASSAGTGGQETQYF. CDR3 DNA sequence: TGCGCCAGCAGTGCCGGGACAGGGGGCCAAGAGACCCAGTACTTC.

This chain joins TRBV6-2 or TRBV6-3 and TRBJ2-7; D is possibly TRBD1 (6 bases). There are 13 residues in the CDR3. The germline gives CDR1 MNHEY, CDR2 SVGEGT. V was shortened by 2 bases and J by 9 bases, with 14 bases between the two germline ends. The CDR3 loop is CASSYLRTAGQYF. The CDR3 bases are TGTGCCAGCAGTTACCTTCGGACAGCCGGGCAGTACTTC.

This sequence joins TRBV30 and TRBJ1-1; possible D gene TRBD1, 5 bases. Per germline, CDR1 GTSNPN and CDR2 SVGIG (reference sequence). V was clipped by 0 bases and J by 3 bases, with 14 bases between them. This CDR3 contains 15 residues. DNA of the CDR3: TGTGCCTGGAGTGTATTTCCAGGCAGGGACACTGAAGCTTTCTTT. Translation gives CAWSVFPGRDTEAFF.

CDR3 sequence (DNA): TGTGCCACCAGCACCCGGACAGGGGGCTTCGAGCAGTACTTC. This encodes CATSTRTGGFEQYF. The gene calls are TRBV15 and TRBJ2-7; 11 positions agree with TRBD1. The J segment lost 6 bases and the V segment lost 4 bases, leaving 5 bases of the junction unmatched. The length of the CDR3 is 14 residues. The germline V gene encodes CDR1 LNHNV and CDR2 YYDKDF (reference sequence).

This chain connects TRBV18 to TRBJ1-4; 7 nucleotides line up with TRBD1. Germline CDR1 KGHSH, CDR2 LQKENI. The CDR3 totals 13 residues. V was pared by 4 bases and J by 5 bases, with 1 base of the junction left unmatched. DNA of the CDR3: TGTGCCAGCTCACGGGACAGCAATGAAAAACTGTTTTTT. As protein: CASSRDSNEKLFF. Filled out from reference TRBV18 and TRBJ1-4, the complete variable domain reads NAGVMQNPRHLVRRRGQEARLRCSPMKGHSHVYWYRQLPEEGLKFMVYLQKENIIDESGMPKERFSAEFPKEGPSILRIQQVVRGDSAAYFCASSRDSNEKLFFGSGTQLSVL.

V gene TRBV12-3 or TRBV12-4 combines with J gene TRBJ2-1, with 7 bases lining up with TRBD2. The V gene end was trimmed by 7 bases and the J gene end by 7 bases; junction bases not matched to a gene: 4. CDR3 length: 12 residues. This CDR3 reads CASTGGMNEQFF. CDR3 DNA sequence: TGTGCCAGCACGGGGGGTATGAATGAGCAGTTCTTC.

The CDR3 is CASSNGLTGVGTEQFF. Written as DNA, the CDR3 is TGTGCCAGCAGCAACGGACTGACAGGGGTAGGTACTGAGCAGTTCTTC. This chain links TRBV21-1 with TRBJ2-1; the table gives TRBD1 as D, unverified against the DNA. TRBV21-1 constitutes a pseudogene. There are 16 residues in the CDR3.

Worth noting for this clone: The junction and the germline gene differ at one end; a read error may be behind it. The chain employs TRBV9 and TRBJ1-2; the D gene is possibly TRBD1 (5 bases). Germline loops: CDR1 SGDLS, CDR2 YYNGEE. CDR3 length equals 15 residues. The CDR3 nucleotides are TGTGCCAGCAGCGTAGTGGGGGGACCTAACGATGGCTACACCTTC. This translates into CASSVVGGPNDGYTF.

The genes are TRBV6-5 and TRBJ2-1, with D maybe TRBD2 (6 bases). CDR1 is MNHEY and CDR2 is SVGAGI in the germline V gene. V was cut by 3 bases and J by 7 bases, with 13 bases left in between. The CDR3 has 14 amino acids. The CDR3 DNA reads as TGTGCCAGCAGTTATGGGGGACTCATGAATGAGCAGTTCTTC. Its translation is CASSYGGLMNEQFF.

V and J are TRBV27 and TRBJ2-7, with 7 bases matching TRBD1. The CDR3 contains 16 residues. The germline V gene encodes CDR1 MNHEY and CDR2 SMNVEV (reference sequence). The J segment lost 1 base and the V segment lost 3 bases, leaving 9 bases of the junction unmatched. CDR3 sequence: CASSFKPGQSSYEQYF. CDR3 DNA sequence: TGTGCCAGCAGTTTCAAGCCGGGACAGTCATCCTACGAGCAGTACTTC.

The chain joins TRBV5-1 to TRBJ2-5, with TRBD2 matching over 7 bases. V lost 4 bases and J lost 0; bases outside the gene matches: 9. CDR3 size: 16 residues. The V gene's germline CDR1 is SGHRS and CDR2 YFSETQ. The CDR3 reads CASSPRTSLYQETQYF. The CDR3 nucleotides are TGCGCCAGCAGCCCCCGGACTAGTTTATACCAAGAGACCCAGTACTTC.

The V gene is TRBV9, the J gene TRBJ2-1, with TRBD1 identical over 12 bases. Losses at the gene ends were 4 bases for V and 2 bases for J; bases not matched to a gene: 7. CDR1 SGDLS and CDR2 YYNGEE come from the germline V gene. This CDR3 region has 17 residues. DNA of the CDR3: TGTGCCAGCAGCACTTCCGGGACAGGGGGCACCTACAATGAGCAGTTCTTC. Amino acid sequence: CASSTSGTGGTYNEQFF.